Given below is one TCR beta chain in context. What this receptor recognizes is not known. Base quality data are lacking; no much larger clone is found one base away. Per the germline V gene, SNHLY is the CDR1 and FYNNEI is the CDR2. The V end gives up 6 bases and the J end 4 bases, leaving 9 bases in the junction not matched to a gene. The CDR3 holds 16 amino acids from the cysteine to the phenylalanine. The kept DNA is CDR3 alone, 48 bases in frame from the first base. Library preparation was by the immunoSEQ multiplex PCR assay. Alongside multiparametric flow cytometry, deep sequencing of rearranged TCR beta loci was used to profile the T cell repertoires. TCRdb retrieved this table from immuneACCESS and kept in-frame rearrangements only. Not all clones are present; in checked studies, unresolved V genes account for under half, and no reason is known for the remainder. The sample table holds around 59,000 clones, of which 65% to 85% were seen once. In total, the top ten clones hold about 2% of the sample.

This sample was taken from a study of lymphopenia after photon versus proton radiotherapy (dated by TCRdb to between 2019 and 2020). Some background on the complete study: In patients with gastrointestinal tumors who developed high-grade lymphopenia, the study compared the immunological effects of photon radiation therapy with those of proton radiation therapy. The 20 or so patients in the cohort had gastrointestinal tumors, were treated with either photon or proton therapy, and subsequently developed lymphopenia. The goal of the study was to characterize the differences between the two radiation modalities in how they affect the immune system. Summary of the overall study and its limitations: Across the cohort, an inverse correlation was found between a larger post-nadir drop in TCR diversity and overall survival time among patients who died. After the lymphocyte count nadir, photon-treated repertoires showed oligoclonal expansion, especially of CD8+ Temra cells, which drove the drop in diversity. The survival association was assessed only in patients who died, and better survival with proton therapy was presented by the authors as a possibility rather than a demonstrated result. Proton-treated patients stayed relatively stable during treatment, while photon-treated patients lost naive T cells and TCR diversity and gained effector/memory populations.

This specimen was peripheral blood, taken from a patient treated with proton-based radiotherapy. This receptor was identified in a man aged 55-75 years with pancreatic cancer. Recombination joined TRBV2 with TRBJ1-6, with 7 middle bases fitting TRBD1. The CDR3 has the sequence CASRPGGTVYNSPLHF. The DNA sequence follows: TGTGCCAGCAGGCCCGGGGGGACAGTTTATAATTCACCCCTCCACTTT.